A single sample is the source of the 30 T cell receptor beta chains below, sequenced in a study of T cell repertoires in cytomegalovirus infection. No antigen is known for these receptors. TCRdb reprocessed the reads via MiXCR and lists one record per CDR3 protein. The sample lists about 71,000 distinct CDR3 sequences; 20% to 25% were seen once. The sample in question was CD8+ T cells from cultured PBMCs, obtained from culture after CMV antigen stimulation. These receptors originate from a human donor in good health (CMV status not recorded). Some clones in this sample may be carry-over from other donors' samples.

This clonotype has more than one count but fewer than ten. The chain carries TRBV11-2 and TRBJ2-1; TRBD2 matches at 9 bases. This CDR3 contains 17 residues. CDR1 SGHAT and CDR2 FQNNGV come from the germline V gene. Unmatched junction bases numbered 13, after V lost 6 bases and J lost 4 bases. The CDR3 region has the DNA TGTGCCAGCAGTATAAGCGGGGGGTTCCCCCCATACAATGAGCAGTTCTTC. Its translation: CASSISGGFPPYNEQFF.

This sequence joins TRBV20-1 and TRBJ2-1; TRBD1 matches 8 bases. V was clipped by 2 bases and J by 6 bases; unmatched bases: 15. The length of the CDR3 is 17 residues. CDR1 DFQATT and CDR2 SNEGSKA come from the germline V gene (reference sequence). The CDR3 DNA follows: TGCAGTGCTAGATCCCGTCCAGGACAGGGTTCGGGCAATGAGCAGTTCTTC. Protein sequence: CSARSRPGQGSGNEQFF.

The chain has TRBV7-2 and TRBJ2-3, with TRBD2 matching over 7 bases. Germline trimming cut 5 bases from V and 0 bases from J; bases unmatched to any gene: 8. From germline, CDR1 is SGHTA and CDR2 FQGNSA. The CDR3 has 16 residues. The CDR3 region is CASSPQGGPSTDTQYF. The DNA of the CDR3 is TGTGCCAGCAGCCCCCAGGGAGGGCCCAGCACAGATACGCAGTATTTT.

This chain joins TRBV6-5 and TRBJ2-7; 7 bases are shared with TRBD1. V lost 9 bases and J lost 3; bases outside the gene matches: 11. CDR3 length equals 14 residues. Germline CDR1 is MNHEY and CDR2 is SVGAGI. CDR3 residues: CASKPMTGHYEQYF. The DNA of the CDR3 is TGTGCCAGTAAACCAATGACAGGGCACTACGAGCAGTACTTC.

The CDR3, as DNA: TGTGCCAGCAGCTCGTGGGGCACTGAAGCTTTCTTT. Amino acids: CASSSWGTEAFF. The chain carries TRBV7-2 and TRBJ1-1, with D uncertain. Deletions cut 4 bases from V and 4 bases from J, with 7 bases between. There are 12 residues in the CDR3. From germline, CDR1 is SGHTA and CDR2 FQGNSA. The full variable domain, completed using reference TRBV7-2 and TRBJ1-1, is GAGVSQSPSNKVTEKGKDVELRCDPISGHTALYWYRQSLGQGLEFLIYFQGNSAPDKSGLPSDRFSAERTGGSVSTLTIQRTQQEDSAVYLCASSSWGTEAFFGQGTRLTVV.

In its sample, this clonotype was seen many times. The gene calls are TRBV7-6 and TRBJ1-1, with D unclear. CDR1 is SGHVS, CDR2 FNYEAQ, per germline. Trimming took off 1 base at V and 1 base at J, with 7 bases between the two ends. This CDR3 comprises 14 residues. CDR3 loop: CASSLGTANTEAFF. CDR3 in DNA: TGTGCCAGCAGCTTAGGAACGGCGAACACTGAAGCTTTCTTT.

Here the CDR3 DNA reads TGTGCCAGCAGCTTTTTTCTGAACACTGAAGCTTTCTTT. Its protein product is CASSFFLNTEAFF. V and J are TRBV7-3 and TRBJ1-1; D remains unclear. V gave up 3 bases and J gave up 0 bases, with 5 bases separating them. This CDR3 has 13 amino acids. Germline V CDR1 and CDR2: SGHTA, FQGTGA.

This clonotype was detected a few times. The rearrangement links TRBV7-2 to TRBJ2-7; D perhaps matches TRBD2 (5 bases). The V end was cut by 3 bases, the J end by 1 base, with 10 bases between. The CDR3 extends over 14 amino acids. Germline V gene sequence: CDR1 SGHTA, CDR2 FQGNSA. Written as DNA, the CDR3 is TGTGCCAGCAGCTTCCACGGAGGTTCCTACGAGCAGTACTTC. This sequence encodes CASSFHGGSYEQYF.

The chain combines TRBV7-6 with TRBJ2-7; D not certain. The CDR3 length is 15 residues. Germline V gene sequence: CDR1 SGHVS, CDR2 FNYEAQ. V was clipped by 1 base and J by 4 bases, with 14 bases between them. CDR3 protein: CASSLETSGEYEQYF. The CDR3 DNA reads TGTGCCAGCAGCTTAGAGACCTCAGGTGAATACGAGCAGTACTTC.

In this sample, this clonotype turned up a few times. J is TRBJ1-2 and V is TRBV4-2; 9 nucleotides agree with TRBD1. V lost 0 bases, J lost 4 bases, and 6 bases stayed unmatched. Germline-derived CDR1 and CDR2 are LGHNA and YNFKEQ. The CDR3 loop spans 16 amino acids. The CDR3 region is CASSQEDRGSPYGYTF. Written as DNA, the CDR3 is TGTGCCAGCAGCCAAGAGGACAGGGGAAGTCCCTATGGCTACACCTTC.

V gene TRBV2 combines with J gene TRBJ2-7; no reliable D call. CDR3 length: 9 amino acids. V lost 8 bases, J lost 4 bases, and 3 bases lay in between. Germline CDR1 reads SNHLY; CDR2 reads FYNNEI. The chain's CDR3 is CASGYEQYF. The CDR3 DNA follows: TGTGCCAGCGGTTACGAGCAGTACTTC.

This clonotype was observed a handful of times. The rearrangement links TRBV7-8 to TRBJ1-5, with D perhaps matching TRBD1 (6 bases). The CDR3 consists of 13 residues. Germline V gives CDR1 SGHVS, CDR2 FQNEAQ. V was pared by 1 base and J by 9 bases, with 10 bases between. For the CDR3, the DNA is TGTGCCAGCAGCTTAGAGGGGGTTGTGCCCCAGCATTTT. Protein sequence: CASSLEGVVPQHF. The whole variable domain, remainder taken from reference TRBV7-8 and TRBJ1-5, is GAGVSQSPRYKVAKRGQDVALRCDPISGHVSLFWYQQALGQGPEFLTYFQNEAQLDKSGLPSDRFFAERPEGSVSTLKIQRTQQEDSAVYLCASSLEGVVPQHFGDGTRLSIL.

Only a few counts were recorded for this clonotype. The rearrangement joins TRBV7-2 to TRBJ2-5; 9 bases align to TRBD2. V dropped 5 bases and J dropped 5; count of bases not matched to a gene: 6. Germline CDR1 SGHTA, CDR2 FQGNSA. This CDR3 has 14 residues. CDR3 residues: CASSGGGAGETQYF. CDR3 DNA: TGTGCCAGCAGCGGCGGGGGGGCCGGGGAGACCCAGTACTTC.

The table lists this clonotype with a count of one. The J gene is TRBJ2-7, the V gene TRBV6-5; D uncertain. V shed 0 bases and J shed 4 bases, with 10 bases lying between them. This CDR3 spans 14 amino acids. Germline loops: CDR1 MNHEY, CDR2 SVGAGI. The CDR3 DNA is TGTGCCAGCAGTTACTCTGCTGGGGATTACGAGCAGTACTTC. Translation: CASSYSAGDYEQYF.

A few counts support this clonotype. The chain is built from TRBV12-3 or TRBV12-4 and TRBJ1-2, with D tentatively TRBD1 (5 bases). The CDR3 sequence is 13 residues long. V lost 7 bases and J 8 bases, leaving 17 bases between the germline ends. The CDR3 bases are TGTGCCAGCACTGATTCGGAGGCAGGGGGCTACACCTTC. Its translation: CASTDSEAGGYTF.

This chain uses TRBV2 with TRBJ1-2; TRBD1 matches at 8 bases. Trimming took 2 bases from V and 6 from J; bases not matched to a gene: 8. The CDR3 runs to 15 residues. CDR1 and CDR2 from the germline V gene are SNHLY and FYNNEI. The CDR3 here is CASSEQGAFFDGYTF. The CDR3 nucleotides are TGTGCCAGCAGTGAACAGGGGGCTTTTTTCGATGGCTACACCTTC.

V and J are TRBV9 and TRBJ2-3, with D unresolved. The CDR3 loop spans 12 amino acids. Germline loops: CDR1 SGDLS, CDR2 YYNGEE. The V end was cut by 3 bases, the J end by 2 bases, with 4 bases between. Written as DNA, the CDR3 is TGTGCCAGCAGCGCATACACAGATACGCAGTATTTT. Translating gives CASSAYTDTQYF.

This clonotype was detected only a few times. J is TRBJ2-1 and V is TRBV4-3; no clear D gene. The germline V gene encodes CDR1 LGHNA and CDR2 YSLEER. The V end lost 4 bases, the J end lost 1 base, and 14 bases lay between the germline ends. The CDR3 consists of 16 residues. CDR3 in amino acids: CASSPRYSKSYNEQFF. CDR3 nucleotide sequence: TGCGCCAGCAGCCCCCGTTACAGCAAGTCCTACAATGAGCAGTTCTTC.

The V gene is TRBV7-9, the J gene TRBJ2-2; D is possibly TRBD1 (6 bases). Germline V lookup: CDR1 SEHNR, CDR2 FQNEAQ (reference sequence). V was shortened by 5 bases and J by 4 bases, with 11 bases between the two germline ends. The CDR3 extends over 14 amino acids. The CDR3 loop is CASSPTGFTGELFF. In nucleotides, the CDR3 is TGTGCCAGCAGCCCCACAGGGTTCACCGGGGAGCTGTTTTTT.

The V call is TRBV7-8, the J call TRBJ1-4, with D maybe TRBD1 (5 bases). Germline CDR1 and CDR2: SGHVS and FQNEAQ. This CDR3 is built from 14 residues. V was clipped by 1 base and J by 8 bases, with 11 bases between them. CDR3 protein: CASSLGAGYEKLFF. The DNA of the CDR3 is TGTGCCAGCAGCTTAGGGGCAGGGTACGAAAAACTGTTTTTT.

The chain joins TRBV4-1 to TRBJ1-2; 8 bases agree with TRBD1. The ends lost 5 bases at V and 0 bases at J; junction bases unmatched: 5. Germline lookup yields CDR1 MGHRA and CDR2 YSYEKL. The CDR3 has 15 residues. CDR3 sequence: CASSYRTGSNYGYTF. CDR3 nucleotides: TGCGCCAGCAGCTACCGGACAGGGTCTAACTATGGCTACACCTTC.

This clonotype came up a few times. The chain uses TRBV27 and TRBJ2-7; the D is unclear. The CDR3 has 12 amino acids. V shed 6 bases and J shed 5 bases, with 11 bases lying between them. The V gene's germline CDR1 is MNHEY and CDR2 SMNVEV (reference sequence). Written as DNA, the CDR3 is TGTGCCAGCAGCAAAAGGAGAGACGAGCAGTACTTC. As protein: CASSKRRDEQYF.

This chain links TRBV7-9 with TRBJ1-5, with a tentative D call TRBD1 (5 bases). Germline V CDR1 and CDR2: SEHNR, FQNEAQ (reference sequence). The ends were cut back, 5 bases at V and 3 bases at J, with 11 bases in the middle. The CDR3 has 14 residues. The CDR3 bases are TGTGCCAGCAGCATCGGGGCTTTCAATCAGCCCCAGCATTTT. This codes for CASSIGAFNQPQHF.

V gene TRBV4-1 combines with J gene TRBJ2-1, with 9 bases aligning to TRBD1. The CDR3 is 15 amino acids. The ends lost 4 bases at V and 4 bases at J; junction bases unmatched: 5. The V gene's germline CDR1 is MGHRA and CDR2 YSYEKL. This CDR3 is CASSPGQGIYNEQFF. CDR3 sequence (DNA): TGCGCCAGCAGCCCCGGACAGGGGATTTACAATGAGCAGTTCTTC.

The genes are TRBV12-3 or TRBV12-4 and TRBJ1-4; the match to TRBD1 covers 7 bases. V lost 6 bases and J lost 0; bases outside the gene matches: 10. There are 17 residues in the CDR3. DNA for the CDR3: TGTGCCAGCAGCAGCCGGGACAGACCTGCAACTAATGAAAAACTGTTTTTT. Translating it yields CASSSRDRPATNEKLFF.

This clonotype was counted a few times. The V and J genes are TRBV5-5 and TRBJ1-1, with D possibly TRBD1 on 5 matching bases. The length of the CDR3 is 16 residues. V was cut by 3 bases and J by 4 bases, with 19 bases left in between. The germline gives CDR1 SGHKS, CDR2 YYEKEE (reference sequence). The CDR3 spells CASSSDILRDSTEAFF. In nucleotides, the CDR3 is TGTGCCAGCAGCTCGGACATTCTAAGGGATAGCACTGAAGCTTTCTTT. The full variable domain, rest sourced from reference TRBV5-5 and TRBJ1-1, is DAGVTQSPTHLIKTRGQQVTLRCSPISGHKSVSWYQQVLGQGPQFIFQYYEKEERGRGNFPDRFSARQFPNYSSELNVNALLLGDSALYLCASSSDILRDSTEAFFGQGTRLTVV.

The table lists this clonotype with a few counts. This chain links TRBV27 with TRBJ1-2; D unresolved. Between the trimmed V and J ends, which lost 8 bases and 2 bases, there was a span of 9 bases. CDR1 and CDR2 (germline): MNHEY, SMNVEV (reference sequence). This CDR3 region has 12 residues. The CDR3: CASGGGNYGYTF. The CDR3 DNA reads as TGTGCCAGCGGAGGTGGGAACTATGGCTACACCTTC.

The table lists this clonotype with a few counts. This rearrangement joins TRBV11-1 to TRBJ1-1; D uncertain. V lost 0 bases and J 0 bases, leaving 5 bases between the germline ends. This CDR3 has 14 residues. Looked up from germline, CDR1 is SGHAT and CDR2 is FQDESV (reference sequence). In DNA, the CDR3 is TGTGCCAGCAGCTTAGCCTATTTGAACACTGAAGCTTTCTTT. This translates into CASSLAYLNTEAFF. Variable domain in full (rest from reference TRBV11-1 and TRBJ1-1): EAEVAQSPRYKITEKSQAVAFWCDPISGHATLYWYRQILGQGPELLVQFQDESVVDDSQLPKDRFSAERLKGVDSTLKIQPAELGDSAMYLCASSLAYLNTEAFFGQGTRLTVV.

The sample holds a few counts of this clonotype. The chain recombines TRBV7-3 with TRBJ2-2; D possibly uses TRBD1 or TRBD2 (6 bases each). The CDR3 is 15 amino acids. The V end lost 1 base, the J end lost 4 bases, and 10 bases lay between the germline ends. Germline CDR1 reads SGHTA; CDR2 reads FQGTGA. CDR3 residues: CASSLRGALTGELFF. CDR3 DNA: TGTGCCAGCAGCTTAAGGGGGGCTCTCACCGGGGAGCTGTTTTTT.

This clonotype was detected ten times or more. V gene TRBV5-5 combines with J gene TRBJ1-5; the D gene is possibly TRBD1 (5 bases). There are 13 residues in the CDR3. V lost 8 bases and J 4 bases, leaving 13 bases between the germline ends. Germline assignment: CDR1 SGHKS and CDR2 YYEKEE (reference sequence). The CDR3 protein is CASTPGPNQPQHF. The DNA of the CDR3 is TGTGCCAGTACCCCGGGACCAAATCAGCCCCAGCATTTT.